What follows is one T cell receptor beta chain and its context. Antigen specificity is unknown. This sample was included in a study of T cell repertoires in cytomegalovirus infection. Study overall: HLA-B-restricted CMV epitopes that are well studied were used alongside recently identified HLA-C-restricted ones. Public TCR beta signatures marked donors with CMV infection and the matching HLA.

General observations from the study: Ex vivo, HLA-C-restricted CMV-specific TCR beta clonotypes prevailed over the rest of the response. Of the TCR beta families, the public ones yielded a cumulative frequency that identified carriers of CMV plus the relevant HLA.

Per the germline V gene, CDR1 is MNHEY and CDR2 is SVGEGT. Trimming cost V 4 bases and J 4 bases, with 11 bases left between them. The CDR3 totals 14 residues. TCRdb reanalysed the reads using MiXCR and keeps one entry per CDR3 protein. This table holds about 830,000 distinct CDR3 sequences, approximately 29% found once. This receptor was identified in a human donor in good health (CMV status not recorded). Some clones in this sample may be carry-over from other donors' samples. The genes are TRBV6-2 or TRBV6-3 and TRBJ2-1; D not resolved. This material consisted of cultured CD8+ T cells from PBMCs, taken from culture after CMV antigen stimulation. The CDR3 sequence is CASSFPAAYNEQFF. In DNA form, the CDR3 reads TGTGCCAGCAGTTTTCCGGCGGCTTACAATGAGCAGTTCTTC.